This T cell receptor beta chain was captured in a study of T cell repertoires in cytomegalovirus infection. On the study more broadly: From public TCR beta signatures came an indication of both CMV infection and matching HLA type. Study observations and caveats: What dominated the ex vivo response were HLA-C-restricted CMV-specific TCR beta clonotypes.

Germline CDR1 MGHRA, CDR2 YSYEKL. V lost 4 bases and J lost 5, with 12 bases in between. The CDR3 is made up of 14 amino acids. TCRdb re-called the reads through MiXCR, storing one row per CDR3 protein. This sample has about 830,000 distinct CDR3 sequences; less than 35% occur once, and the top ten carry roughly 12%. To note about this clonotype: Its antigen is not known. A clone one base away is much larger, so this may be a read error.

The sample consisted of cultured CD8+ T cells from PBMCs, taken from culture after CMV antigen stimulation. The chain carries TRBV4-1 and TRBJ2-1; the D gene is possibly TRBD2 (5 bases). This clonotype was sampled from a human donor in good health (CMV status not recorded). Some clones in this sample may be carry-over from other donors' samples. The CDR3 region has the DNA TGCGCCAGCAGCCGTAGCGAGGGAAACAATGAGCAGTTCTTC. Translation gives CASSRSEGNNEQFF.